This T cell receptor beta chain was retrieved from a study of T cell changes during pregnancy in multiple sclerosis. This CDR3 spans 14 amino acids. Per the germline V gene, CDR1 is LNHDA and CDR2 is SQIVND (reference sequence). V gave up 1 base and J gave up 1 base; unmatched junction bases: 0. TCRdb's copy holds only in-frame clones and misses some; the assay was immunoSEQ multiplex PCR. The sample yields 30,000 or so clones, roughly 89% seen once. Here the sequenced sample was CD8+ T cells from peripheral blood mononuclear cells, taken in the second trimester of pregnancy. This receptor was taken from a female donor with multiple sclerosis, enrolled in a pregnancy study. This chain joins TRBV19 and TRBJ2-5, with 7 bases that match TRBD1. The CDR3 DNA follows: TGTGCCAGTAGTATAGGGGACAGCCAAGAGACCCAGTACTTC. Protein sequence: CASSIGDSQETQYF.